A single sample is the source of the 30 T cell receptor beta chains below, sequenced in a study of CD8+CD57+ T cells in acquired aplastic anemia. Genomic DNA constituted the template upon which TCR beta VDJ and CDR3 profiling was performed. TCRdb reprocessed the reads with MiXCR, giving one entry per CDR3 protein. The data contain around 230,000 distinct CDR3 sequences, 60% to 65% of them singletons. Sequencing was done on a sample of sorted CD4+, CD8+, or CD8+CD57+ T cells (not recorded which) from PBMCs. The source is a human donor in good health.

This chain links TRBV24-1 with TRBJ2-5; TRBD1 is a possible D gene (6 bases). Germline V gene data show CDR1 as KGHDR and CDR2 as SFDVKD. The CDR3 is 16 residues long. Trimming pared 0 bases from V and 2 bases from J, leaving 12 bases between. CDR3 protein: CATSDLTTGGQETQYF. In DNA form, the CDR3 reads TGTGCCACCAGTGATTTGACGACAGGAGGTCAAGAGACCCAGTACTTC.

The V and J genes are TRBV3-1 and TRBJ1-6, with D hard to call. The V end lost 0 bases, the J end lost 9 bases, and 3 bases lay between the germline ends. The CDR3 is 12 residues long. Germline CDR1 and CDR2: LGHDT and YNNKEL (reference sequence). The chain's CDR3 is CASSQDRSPLHF. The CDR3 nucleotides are TGTGCCAGCAGCCAAGATCGTTCACCCCTCCACTTT.

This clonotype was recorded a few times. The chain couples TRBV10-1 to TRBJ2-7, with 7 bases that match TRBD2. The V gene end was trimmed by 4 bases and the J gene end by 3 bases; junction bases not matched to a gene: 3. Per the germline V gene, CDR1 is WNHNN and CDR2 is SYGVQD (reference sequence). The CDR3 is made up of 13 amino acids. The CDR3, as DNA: TGCGCCAGCAGTGCTAGCGGCCGCTACGAGCAGTACTTC. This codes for CASSASGRYEQYF.

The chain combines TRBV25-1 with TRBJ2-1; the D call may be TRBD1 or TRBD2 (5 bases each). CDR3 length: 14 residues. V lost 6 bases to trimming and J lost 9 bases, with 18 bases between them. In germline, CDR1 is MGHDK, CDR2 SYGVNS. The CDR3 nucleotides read TGTGCCAGCAGCCCTAGGGACCCCCCTCGTGAGCAGTTCTTC. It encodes CASSPRDPPREQFF.

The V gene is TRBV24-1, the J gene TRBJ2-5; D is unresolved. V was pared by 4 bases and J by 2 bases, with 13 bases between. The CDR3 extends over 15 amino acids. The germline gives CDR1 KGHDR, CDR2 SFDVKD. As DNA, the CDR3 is TGTGCCACCAGTGACCTGGACGGAAGTCAAGAGACCCAGTACTTC. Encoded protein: CATSDLDGSQETQYF.

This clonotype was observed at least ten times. CDR3 sequence reads: CSVEGQDYEQYF. In DNA, the CDR3 is TGCAGCGTTGAGGGGCAGGACTACGAGCAGTACTTC. The chain links TRBV29-1 to TRBJ2-7; perhaps TRBD1 as D (5 bases). Germline V gene sequence: CDR1 SQVTM, CDR2 ANQGSEA. The ends were cut back, 3 bases at V and 3 bases at J, with 9 bases in the middle. CDR3 length: 12 amino acids.

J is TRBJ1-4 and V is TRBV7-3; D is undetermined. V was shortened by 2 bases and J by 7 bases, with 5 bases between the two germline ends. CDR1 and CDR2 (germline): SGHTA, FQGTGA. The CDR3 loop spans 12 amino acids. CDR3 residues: CASSLVGEKLFF. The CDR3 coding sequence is TGTGCCAGCAGCTTAGTGGGTGAAAAACTGTTTTTT.

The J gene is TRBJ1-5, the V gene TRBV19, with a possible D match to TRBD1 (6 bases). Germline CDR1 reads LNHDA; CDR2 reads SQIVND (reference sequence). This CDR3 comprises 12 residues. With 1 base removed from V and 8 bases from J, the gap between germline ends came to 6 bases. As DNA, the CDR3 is TGTGCCAGTAGTATAGCAGGGGAGCCCCAGCATTTT. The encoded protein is CASSIAGEPQHF. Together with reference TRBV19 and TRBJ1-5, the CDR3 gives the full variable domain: DGGITQSPKYLFRKEGQNVTLSCEQNLNHDAMYWYRQDPGQGLRLIYYSQIVNDFQKGDIAEGYSVSREKKESFPLTVTSAQKNPTAFYLCASSIAGEPQHFGDGTRLSIL.

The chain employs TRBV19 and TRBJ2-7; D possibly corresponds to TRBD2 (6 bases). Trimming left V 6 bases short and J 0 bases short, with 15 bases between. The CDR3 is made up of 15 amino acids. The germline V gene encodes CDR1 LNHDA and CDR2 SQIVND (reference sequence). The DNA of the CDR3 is TGTGCCAGTAGCGTAAGTGGGAGGTACTCCTACGAGCAGTACTTC. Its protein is CASSVSGRYSYEQYF. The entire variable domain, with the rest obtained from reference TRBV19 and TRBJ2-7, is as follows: DGGITQSPKYLFRKEGQNVTLSCEQNLNHDAMYWYRQDPGQGLRLIYYSQIVNDFQKGDIAEGYSVSREKKESFPLTVTSAQKNPTAFYLCASSVSGRYSYEQYFGPGTRLTVT.

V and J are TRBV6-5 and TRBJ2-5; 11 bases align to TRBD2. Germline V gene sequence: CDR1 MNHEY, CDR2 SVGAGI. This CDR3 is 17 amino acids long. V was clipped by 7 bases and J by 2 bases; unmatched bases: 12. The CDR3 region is CASNPGLAGLLQETQYF. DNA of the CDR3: TGTGCCAGCAACCCCGGACTAGCGGGTCTCTTACAAGAGACCCAGTACTTC.

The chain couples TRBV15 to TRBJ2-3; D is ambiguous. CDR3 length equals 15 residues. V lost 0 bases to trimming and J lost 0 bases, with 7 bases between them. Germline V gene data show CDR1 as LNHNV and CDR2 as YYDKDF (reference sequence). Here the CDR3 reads CATSRDMDSTDTQYF. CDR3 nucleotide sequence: TGTGCCACCAGCAGAGATATGGACAGCACAGATACGCAGTATTTT. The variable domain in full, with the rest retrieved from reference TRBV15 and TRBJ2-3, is DAMVIQNPRYQVTQFGKPVTLSCSQTLNHNVMYWYQQKSSQAPKLLFHYYDKDFNNEADTPDNFQSRRPNTSFCFLDIRSPGLGDTAMYLCATSRDMDSTDTQYFGPGTRLTVL.

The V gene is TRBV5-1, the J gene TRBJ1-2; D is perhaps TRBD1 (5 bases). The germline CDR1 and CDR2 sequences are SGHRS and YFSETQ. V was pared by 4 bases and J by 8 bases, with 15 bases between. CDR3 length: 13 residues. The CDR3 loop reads CASSRDSYGGYTF. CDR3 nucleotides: TGCGCCAGCAGCCGCGACAGTTACGGGGGCTACACCTTC.

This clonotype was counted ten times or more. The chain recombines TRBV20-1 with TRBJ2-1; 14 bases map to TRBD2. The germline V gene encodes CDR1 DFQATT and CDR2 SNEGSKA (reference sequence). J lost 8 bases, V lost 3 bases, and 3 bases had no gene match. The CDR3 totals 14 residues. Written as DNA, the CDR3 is TGCAGTGCTAGGACTAGCGGGGGGGGGGATGAGCAGTTCTTC. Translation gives CSARTSGGGDEQFF.

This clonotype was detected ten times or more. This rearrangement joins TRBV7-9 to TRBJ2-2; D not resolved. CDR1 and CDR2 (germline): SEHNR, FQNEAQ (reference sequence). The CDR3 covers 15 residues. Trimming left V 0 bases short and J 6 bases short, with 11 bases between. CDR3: CASSLAWAESGELFF. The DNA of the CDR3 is TGTGCCAGCAGCTTAGCGTGGGCGGAGTCCGGGGAGCTGTTTTTT.

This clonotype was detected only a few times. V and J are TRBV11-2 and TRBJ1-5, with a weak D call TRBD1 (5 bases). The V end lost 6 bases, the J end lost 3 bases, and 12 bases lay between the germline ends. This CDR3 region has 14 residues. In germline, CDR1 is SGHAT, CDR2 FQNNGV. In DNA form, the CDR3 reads TGTGCCAGCAGTCTGGGGCAGGACAATCAGCCCCAGCATTTT. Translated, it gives CASSLGQDNQPQHF.

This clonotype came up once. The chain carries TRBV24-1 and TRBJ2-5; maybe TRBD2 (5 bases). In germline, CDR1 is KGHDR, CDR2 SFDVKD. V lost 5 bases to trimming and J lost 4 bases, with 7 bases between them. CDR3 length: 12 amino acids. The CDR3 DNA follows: TGTGCCACCAGTGTTCGGGGAGAGACCCAGTACTTC. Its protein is CATSVRGETQYF.

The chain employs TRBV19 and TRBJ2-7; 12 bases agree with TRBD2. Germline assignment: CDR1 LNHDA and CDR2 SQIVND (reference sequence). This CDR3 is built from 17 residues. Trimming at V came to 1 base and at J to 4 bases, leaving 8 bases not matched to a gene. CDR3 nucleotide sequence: TGTGCCAGTAGTATAGCCCGACTAGCGGGAGCTAGTTACGAGCAGTACTTC. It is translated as CASSIARLAGASYEQYF.

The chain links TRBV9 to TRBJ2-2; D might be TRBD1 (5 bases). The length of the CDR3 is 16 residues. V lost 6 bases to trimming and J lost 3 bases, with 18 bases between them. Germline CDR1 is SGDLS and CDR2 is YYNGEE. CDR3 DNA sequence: TGTGCCAGCAACTCACAGTGGGTAGGGGACACCGGGGAGCTGTTTTTT. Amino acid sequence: CASNSQWVGDTGELFF.

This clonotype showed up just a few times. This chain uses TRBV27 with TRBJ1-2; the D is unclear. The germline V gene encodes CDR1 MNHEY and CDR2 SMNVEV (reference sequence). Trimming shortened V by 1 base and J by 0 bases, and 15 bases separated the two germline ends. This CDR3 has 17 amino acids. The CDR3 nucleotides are TGTGCCAGCAGTTTATGGGCCGGGGAATCGTCTAACTATGGCTACACCTTC. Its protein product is CASSLWAGESSNYGYTF.

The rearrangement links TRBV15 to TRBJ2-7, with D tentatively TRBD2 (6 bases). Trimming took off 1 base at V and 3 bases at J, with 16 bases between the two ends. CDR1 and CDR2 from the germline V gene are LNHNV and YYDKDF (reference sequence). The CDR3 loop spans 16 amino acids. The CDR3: CATSRVGSGRDYEQYF. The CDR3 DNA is TGTGCCACCAGCAGAGTGGGTAGCGGCAGAGACTACGAGCAGTACTTC.

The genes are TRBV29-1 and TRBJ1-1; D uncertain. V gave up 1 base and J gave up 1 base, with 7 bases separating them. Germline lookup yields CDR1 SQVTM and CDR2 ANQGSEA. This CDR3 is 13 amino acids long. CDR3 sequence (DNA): TGCAGCGTTGAAGGGACGAAGAACACTGAAGCTTTCTTT. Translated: CSVEGTKNTEAFF.

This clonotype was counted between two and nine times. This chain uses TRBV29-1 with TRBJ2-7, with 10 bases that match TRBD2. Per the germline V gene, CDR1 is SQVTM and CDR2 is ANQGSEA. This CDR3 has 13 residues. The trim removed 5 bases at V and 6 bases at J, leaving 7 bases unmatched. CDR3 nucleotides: TGCAGCGTTCAGTCTAGCGGGAGTGGCGAGCAGTACTTC. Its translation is CSVQSSGSGEQYF.

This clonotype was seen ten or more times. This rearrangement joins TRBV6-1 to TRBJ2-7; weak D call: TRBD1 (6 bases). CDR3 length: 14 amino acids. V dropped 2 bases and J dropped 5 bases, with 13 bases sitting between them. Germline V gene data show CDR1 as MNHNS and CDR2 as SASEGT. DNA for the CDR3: TGTGCCAGCAGTGAACAACAGGGCAACCACGAGCAGTACTTC. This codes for CASSEQQGNHEQYF.

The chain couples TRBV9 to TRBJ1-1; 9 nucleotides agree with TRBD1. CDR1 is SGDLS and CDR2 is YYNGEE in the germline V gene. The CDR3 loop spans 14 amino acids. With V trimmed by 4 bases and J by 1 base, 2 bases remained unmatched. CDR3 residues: CASSMDRGNTEAFF. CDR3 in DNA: TGTGCCAGCAGCATGGACAGGGGGAACACTGAAGCTTTCTTT.

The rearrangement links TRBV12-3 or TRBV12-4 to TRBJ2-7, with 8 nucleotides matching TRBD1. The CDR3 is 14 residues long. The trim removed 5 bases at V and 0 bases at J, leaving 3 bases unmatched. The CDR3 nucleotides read TGTGCCAGCAGTACGACAGGGGTCTCCTACGAGCAGTACTTC. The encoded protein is CASSTTGVSYEQYF.

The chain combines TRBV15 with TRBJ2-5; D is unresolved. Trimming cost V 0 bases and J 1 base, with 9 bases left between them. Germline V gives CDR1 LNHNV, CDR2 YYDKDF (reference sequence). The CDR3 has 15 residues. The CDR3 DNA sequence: TGTGCCACCAGCAGAGATTCACGGATCCAAGAGACCCAGTACTTC. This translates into CATSRDSRIQETQYF.

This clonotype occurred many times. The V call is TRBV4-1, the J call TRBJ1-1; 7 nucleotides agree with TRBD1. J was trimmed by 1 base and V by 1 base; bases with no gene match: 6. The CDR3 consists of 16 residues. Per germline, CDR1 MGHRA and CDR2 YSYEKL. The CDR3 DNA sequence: TGCGCCAGCAGCCAAGCCATCGGGACAGAGAACACTGAAGCTTTCTTT. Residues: CASSQAIGTENTEAFF.

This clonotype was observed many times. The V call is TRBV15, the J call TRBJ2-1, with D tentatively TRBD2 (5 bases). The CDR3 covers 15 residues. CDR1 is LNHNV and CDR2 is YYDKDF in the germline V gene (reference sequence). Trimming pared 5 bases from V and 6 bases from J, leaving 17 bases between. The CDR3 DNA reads TGTGCCACCAGCGAGGGATCACTAGATACCAATGAGCAGTTCTTC. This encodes CATSEGSLDTNEQFF.

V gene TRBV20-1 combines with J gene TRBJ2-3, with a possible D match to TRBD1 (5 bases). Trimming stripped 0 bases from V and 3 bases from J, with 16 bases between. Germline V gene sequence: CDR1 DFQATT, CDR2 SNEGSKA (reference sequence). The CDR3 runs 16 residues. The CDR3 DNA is TGCAGTGCTAGAGAGGGGCTCAGCCGGGTTACAGATACGCAGTATTTT. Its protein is CSAREGLSRVTDTQYF.

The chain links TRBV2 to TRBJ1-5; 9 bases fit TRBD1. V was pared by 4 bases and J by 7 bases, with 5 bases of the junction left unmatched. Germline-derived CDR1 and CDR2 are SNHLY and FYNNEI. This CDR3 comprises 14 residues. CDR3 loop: CASSATGGNQPQHF. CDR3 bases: TGTGCCAGCAGTGCGACAGGGGGGAACCAGCCCCAGCATTTT.